One and the same sample provided the 27 T cell receptor beta chains below, sequenced in a study of Graves' ophthalmopathy and Graves' hyperthyroidism. The authors amplified TCR beta CDR3 regions from RNA transcripts. First-round RT-PCR employed HTBI primers, with a second-round multiplex PCR after it. Each CDR3 protein gets one entry after TCRdb re-called the multiplex PCR reads with MiXCR. Altogether roughly 500,000 distinct CDR3 sequences are present, approximately 15% being singletons, with the ten largest covering over 7.5%. The sequenced material came from blood. The receptors come from a woman aged 25-40 years with Graves' ophthalmopathy.

This rearrangement joins TRBV4-1 to TRBJ1-1; D is perhaps TRBD1 (5 bases). Germline CDR1 MGHRA, CDR2 YSYEKL. This CDR3 has 16 amino acids. The V and J ends lost 1 base and 0 bases respectively, with 12 bases between them. CDR3 coding DNA: TGCGCCAGCAGCCAAGGGCAGGGCTACATGAACACTGAAGCTTTCTTT. Translation gives CASSQGQGYMNTEAFF.

This clonotype came up many times. This sequence joins TRBV20-1 and TRBJ2-7, with D unclear. The CDR3 totals 12 residues. Germline CDR1 is DFQATT and CDR2 is SNEGSKA (reference sequence). The CDR3 DNA follows: TGCAGCGTCACTAAGAATTCCTACGAGCAGTACTTC. It codes for CSVTKNSYEQYF.

This clonotype was counted ten times or more. V is TRBV12-3 or TRBV12-4 and J is TRBJ1-5; 7 bases agree with TRBD1. This CDR3 is 17 amino acids long. Trimming removed 5 bases from V and 0 bases from J; junction bases left unmatched: 10. CDR3 in DNA: TGTGCCAGCAGTACCGGACAGGACCCTTATAGCAATCAGCCCCAGCATTTT. This encodes CASSTGQDPYSNQPQHF.

This rearrangement joins TRBV11-2 to TRBJ2-1; 8 bases are shared with TRBD2. Germline loops: CDR1 SGHAT, CDR2 FQNNGV. This CDR3 spans 14 amino acids. With 4 bases clipped from V and 5 bases from J, the junction kept 4 bases outside the gene matches. The chain's CDR3 is CASSSGLGDNEQFF. CDR3 nucleotide sequence: TGTGCCAGCAGCTCGGGACTAGGGGACAATGAGCAGTTCTTC. Full variable domain (rest looked up from reference TRBV11-2 and TRBJ2-1): EAGVAQSPRYKIIEKRQSVAFWCNPISGHATLYWYQQILGQGPKLLIQFQNNGVVDDSQLPKDRFSAERLKGVDSTLKIQPAKLEDSAVYLCASSSGLGDNEQFFGPGTRLTVL.

This clonotype appeared many times. The rearrangement links TRBV12-3 or TRBV12-4 to TRBJ1-3, with a weak D call TRBD1 (6 bases). Trimming removed 7 bases at V and 2 bases at J, with 15 bases between. The CDR3 contains 15 residues. CDR3 nucleotide sequence: TGTGCCAGCACCGTGACCACAGGGACTGGAAACACCATATATTTT. Translation: CASTVTTGTGNTIYF.

This clonotype has a count of ten or more. The chain employs TRBV9 and TRBJ2-7; 8 bases map to TRBD1. The CDR3 length is 15 residues. The V segment lost 0 bases and the J segment 0 bases; nucleotides outside the gene matches: 2. Germline V CDR1 and CDR2: SGDLS, YYNGEE. DNA of the CDR3: TGTGCCAGCAGCGTAGGGACAGGGACCTCCTACGAGCAGTACTTC. This codes for CASSVGTGTSYEQYF.

This chain links TRBV4-1 with TRBJ2-2; tentatively, D is TRBD2 (5 bases). V was cut by 0 bases and J by 6 bases, with 20 bases left in between. CDR1 is MGHRA, CDR2 YSYEKL, per germline. The CDR3 loop spans 18 amino acids. CDR3 DNA sequence: TGCGCCAGCAGCCAAGAAGGTCTCGGCGGAGGATTCGCCGGGGAGCTGTTTTTT. It specifies CASSQEGLGGGFAGELFF.

This clonotype showed up many times. The V gene is TRBV6-5, the J gene TRBJ2-7; a possible D gene is TRBD2 (6 bases). The ends were cut back, 2 bases at V and 5 bases at J, with 7 bases in the middle. Germline CDR1 and CDR2: MNHEY and SVGAGI. This CDR3 spans 12 amino acids. CDR3 in DNA: TGTGCCAGCAGTTACGGCGGGAACGAGCAGTACTTC. Translation: CASSYGGNEQYF.

This clonotype was counted at least ten times. This chain joins TRBV24-1 and TRBJ2-7; weak D call: TRBD2 (6 bases). Looked up from germline, CDR1 is KGHDR and CDR2 is SFDVKD. Trimming stripped 9 bases from V and 12 bases from J, with 17 bases between. The CDR3 covers 11 residues. The CDR3 sequence is CATSLGGVRYF. In DNA form, the CDR3 reads TGTGCCACCTCTCTGGGAGGAGTGCGGTACTTC.

This clonotype was counted many times. The rearrangement joins TRBV5-1 to TRBJ2-7, with 7 positions matching TRBD1. Germline V gene data show CDR1 as SGHRS and CDR2 as YFSETQ. The junction had 10 bases not matched to a gene; V was cut back by 4 bases and J by 3 bases. This CDR3 has 15 residues. CDR3 sequence (DNA): TGCGCCAGCAGCGCCGGGACAGCTCAAATCTACGAGCAGTACTTC. Translation: CASSAGTAQIYEQYF.

This chain uses TRBV19 with TRBJ1-2, with D uncertain. CDR1 LNHDA and CDR2 SQIVND come from the germline V gene (reference sequence). Trimming cost V 3 bases and J 4 bases, with 12 bases left between them. This CDR3 has 14 amino acids. This chain's CDR3 is CASSMGRETYGYTF. CDR3 nucleotides: TGTGCCAGTAGTATGGGAAGGGAGACCTATGGCTACACCTTC.

This clonotype was recorded at least ten times. The genes are TRBV6-5 and TRBJ1-3; tentatively, D is TRBD1 (5 bases). The CDR3 covers 15 residues. The V and J ends lost 3 bases and 2 bases respectively, with 11 bases between them. The germline V gene encodes CDR1 MNHEY and CDR2 SVGAGI. This chain's CDR3 is CASSYEGTAGNTIYF. As DNA, the CDR3 is TGTGCCAGCAGTTATGAGGGGACGGCTGGAAACACCATATATTTT.

This clonotype was counted only a few times. The gene calls are TRBV18 and TRBJ1-2; D uncertain. V lost 0 bases and J 7 bases, leaving 12 bases between the germline ends. Germline V gene data show CDR1 as KGHSH and CDR2 as LQKENI. This CDR3 spans 14 amino acids. For the CDR3, the DNA is TGTGCCAGCTCACCACCGGGCCTGTCTGCTGGCTACACCTTC. It yields the protein CASSPPGLSAGYTF.

This clonotype was detected many times. V usage is TRBV11-2 and J usage is TRBJ2-5; a possible D gene is TRBD2 (5 bases). Per the germline V gene, CDR1 is SGHAT and CDR2 is FQNNGV. The V end lost 5 bases, the J end lost 2 bases, and 15 bases lay between the germline ends. This CDR3 contains 15 residues. The CDR3, as DNA: TGTGCCAGCAGCCCCCCGGGGTATAGACAAGAGACCCAGTACTTC. Encoded protein: CASSPPGYRQETQYF.

The CDR3 nucleotides read TGTGCCAGCAGCTCCCCCCCCAAGAGTGGGCTTATAGGTCAAGAGACCCAGTACTTC. This translates into CASSSPPKSGLIGQETQYF. The V call is TRBV11-1, the J call TRBJ2-5; D not certain. The CDR3 is 19 residues long. Germline lookup yields CDR1 SGHAT and CDR2 FQDESV (reference sequence). Trimming took off 4 bases at V and 2 bases at J, with 26 bases between the two ends.

This clonotype was detected ten times or more. V and J are TRBV27 and TRBJ1-5, with D perhaps TRBD1 (5 bases). This CDR3 is 16 amino acids long. Germline lookup yields CDR1 MNHEY and CDR2 SMNVEV (reference sequence). Trimming removed 5 bases at V and 5 bases at J, with 19 bases between. The CDR3 sequence is CASSPGTGPVHQPQHF. The CDR3 DNA follows: TGTGCCAGCAGTCCGGGAACAGGACCGGTTCATCAGCCCCAGCATTTT.

The CDR3 loop is CATSDPEVAGLYF. CDR3 in DNA: TGTGCCACCAGTGACCCCGAGGTAGCGGGACTGTACTTC. The V call is TRBV24-1, the J call TRBJ2-7, with 8 bases lining up with TRBD2. Germline CDR1 and CDR2: KGHDR and SFDVKD. This CDR3 region has 13 residues. V was pared by 4 bases and J by 12 bases, with 10 bases of the junction left unmatched.

This clonotype was seen at least ten times. The chain employs TRBV5-8 and TRBJ2-5, with 9 bases fitting TRBD1. There are 14 residues in the CDR3. Germline V lookup: CDR1 SGHTS, CDR2 YDEGEE. V was pared by 4 bases and J by 3 bases, with 4 bases of the junction left unmatched. The DNA of the CDR3 is TGTGCCAGCAGCCCACGGACAGGGGAAGAGACCCAGTACTTC. The encoded protein is CASSPRTGEETQYF. Full variable domain (missing parts from reference TRBV5-8 and TRBJ2-5): EAGVTQSPTHLIKTRGQQATLRCSPISGHTSVYWYQQALGLGLQFLLWYDEGEERNRGNFPPRFSGRQFPNYSSELNVNALELEDSALYLCASSPRTGEETQYFGPGTRLLVL.

This clonotype was detected many times. The CDR3 region has the DNA TGCGCCAGCAGCTTGGAACTGAACGAGCAGTACTTC. Its protein product is CASSLELNEQYF. V usage is TRBV5-1 and J usage is TRBJ2-7; D remains unclear. The CDR3 loop spans 12 amino acids. CDR1 and CDR2 from the germline V gene are SGHRS and YFSETQ. With 0 bases removed from V and 5 bases from J, the gap between germline ends came to 6 bases.

This clonotype has a count of ten or more. V and J are TRBV10-3 and TRBJ1-1; TRBD1 matches 11 bases. CDR3 size: 15 residues. Trimming took 4 bases from V and 8 from J; bases not matched to a gene: 9. In germline, CDR1 is ENHRY, CDR2 SYGVKD. As DNA, the CDR3 is TGTGCCATCAGTGGAAGGGGACAGGGGGGTGGGGAAGCTTTCTTT. This sequence encodes CAISGRGQGGGEAFF.

This clonotype was seen at least ten times. For the CDR3, the DNA is TGTGCCAGCAGCCCCCGAGTGGGAGAGACCCAGTACTTC. This gives the protein CASSPRVGETQYF. The chain combines TRBV7-2 with TRBJ2-5, with D uncertain. Trimming took 5 bases from V and 4 from J, leaving 11 bases between them. The CDR3 contains 13 residues. The germline CDR1 and CDR2 sequences are SGHTA and FQGNSA.

This clonotype was counted at least ten times. This chain uses TRBV12-3 or TRBV12-4 with TRBJ2-2; D remains ambiguous. V was pared by 5 bases and J by 7 bases, with 5 bases between. The CDR3 loop spans 11 amino acids. CDR3 bases: TGTGCCAGCAGTCAAAGCGGGGAGCTGTTTTTT. This codes for CASSQSGELFF.

The rearrangement joins TRBV6-5 to TRBJ2-7; either TRBD1 or TRBD2 may fit D (5 bases each). Germline V gives CDR1 MNHEY, CDR2 SVGAGI. Trimming removed 0 bases at V and 0 bases at J, with 9 bases between. This CDR3 has 15 residues. The CDR3 protein is CASSYSGTDSYEQYF. CDR3 coding DNA: TGTGCCAGCAGTTACTCGGGGACGGACTCCTACGAGCAGTACTTC.

The rearrangement joins TRBV5-6 to TRBJ1-1; the D is unclear. Germline lookup yields CDR1 SGHDT and CDR2 YYEEEE. There are 14 residues in the CDR3. Trimming pared 2 bases from V and 5 bases from J, leaving 13 bases between. DNA of the CDR3: TGTGCCAGCAGCTTCAAGGAGAGAGGAACTGAAGCTTTCTTT. It is translated as CASSFKERGTEAFF.

The chain has TRBV10-3 and TRBJ2-7; 10 bases agree with TRBD1. V was pared by 10 bases and J by 4 bases, with 13 bases of the junction left unmatched. This CDR3 has 15 amino acids. CDR1 is ENHRY and CDR2 is SYGVKD in the germline V gene. CDR3 coding DNA: TGTGCCACCTCCCGGGTGGGACAGGGGTTGTACGAGCAGTACTTC. Protein sequence: CATSRVGQGLYEQYF.

There are many counts of this clonotype. The V and J genes are TRBV15 and TRBJ2-5, with 7 bases matching TRBD2. V lost 3 bases to trimming and J lost 2 bases; unmatched junction nucleotides: 3. Germline CDR1 reads LNHNV; CDR2 reads YYDKDF (reference sequence). The CDR3 has 14 amino acids. The DNA of the CDR3 is TGTGCCACCAGCAGCGGACTAGTACAAGAGACCCAGTACTTC. Its translation is CATSSGLVQETQYF. Combining the CDR3 with reference TRBV15 and TRBJ2-5 gives the whole variable domain DAMVIQNPRYQVTQFGKPVTLSCSQTLNHNVMYWYQQKSSQAPKLLFHYYDKDFNNEADTPDNFQSRRPNTSFCFLDIRSPGLGDTAMYLCATSSGLVQETQYFGPGTRLLVL.

About this clonotype itself: This sequence may be a read error, since a much larger clone differs from it by one base. This rearrangement joins TRBV20-1 to TRBJ2-7, with 7 bases fitting TRBD2. The CDR3 is 12 residues long. Per the germline V gene, CDR1 is DFQATT and CDR2 is SNEGSKA (reference sequence). The CDR3 nucleotides are TGCAGTGCTAGTGGGGGGGTCTACGAGCAGTGCTTC. Protein sequence: CSASGGVYEQCF.